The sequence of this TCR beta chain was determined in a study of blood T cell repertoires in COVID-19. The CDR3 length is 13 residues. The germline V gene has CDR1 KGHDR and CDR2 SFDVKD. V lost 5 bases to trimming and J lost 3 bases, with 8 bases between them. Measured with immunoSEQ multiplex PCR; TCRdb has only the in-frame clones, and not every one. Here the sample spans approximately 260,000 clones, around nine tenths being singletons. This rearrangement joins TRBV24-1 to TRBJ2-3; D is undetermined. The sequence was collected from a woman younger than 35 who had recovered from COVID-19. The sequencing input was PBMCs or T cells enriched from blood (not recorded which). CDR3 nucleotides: TGTGCCACCAGTGTAGGAGCGACAGATACGCAGTATTTT. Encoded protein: CATSVGATDTQYF.